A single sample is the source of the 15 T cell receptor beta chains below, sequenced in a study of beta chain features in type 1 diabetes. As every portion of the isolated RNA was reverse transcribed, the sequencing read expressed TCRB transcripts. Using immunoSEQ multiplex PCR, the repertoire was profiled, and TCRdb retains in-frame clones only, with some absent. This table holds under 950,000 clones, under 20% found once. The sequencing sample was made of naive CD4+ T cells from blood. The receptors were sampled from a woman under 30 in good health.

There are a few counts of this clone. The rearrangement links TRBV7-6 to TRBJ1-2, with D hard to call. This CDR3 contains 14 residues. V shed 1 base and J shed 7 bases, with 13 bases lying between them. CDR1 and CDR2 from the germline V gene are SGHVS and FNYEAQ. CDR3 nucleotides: TGTGCCAGCAGCTTAGATATAGGCCGGGCTGGCTACACCTTC. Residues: CASSLDIGRAGYTF. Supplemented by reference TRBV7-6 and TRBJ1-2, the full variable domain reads GAGVSQSPRYKVTKRGQDVALRCDPISGHVSLYWYRQALGQGPEFLTYFNYEAQQDKSGLPNDRFSAERPEGSISTLTIQRTEQRDSAMYRCASSLDIGRAGYTFGSGTRLTVV.

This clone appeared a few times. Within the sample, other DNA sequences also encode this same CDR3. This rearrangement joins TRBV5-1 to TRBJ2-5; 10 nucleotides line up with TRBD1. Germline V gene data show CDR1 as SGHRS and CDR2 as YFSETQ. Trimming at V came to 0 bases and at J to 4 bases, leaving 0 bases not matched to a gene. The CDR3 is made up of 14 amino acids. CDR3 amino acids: CASSLGQGAETQYF. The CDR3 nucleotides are TGCGCCAGCAGCTTGGGACAGGGGGCAGAGACCCAGTACTTC.

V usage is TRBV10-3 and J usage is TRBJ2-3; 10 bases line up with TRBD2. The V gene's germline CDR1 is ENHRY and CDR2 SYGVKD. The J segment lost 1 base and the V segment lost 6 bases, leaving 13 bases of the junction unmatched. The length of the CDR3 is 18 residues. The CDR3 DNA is TGTGCCATCAGATCTGGACTAGCGGAAGGGCCCCGCACAGATACGCAGTATTTT. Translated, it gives CAIRSGLAEGPRTDTQYF.

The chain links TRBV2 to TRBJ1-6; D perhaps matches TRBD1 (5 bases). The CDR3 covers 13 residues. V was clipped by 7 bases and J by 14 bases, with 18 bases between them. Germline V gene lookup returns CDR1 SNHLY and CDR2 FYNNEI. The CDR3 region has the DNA TGTGCCAGCACGAACCTCCAGGGTAGCACCCTCCACTTT. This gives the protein CASTNLQGSTLHF.

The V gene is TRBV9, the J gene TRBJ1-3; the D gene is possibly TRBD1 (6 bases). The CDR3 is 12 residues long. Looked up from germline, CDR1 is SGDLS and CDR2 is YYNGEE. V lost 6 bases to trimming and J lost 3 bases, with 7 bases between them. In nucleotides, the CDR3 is TGTGCCAGCAAAGGGGGTGGAAACACCATATATTTT. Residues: CASKGGGNTIYF.

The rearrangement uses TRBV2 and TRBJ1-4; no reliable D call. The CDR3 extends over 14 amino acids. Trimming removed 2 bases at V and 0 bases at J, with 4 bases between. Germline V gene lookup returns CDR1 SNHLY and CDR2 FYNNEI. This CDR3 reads CASSELATNEKLFF. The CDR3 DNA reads TGTGCCAGCAGTGAACTTGCAACTAATGAAAAACTGTTTTTT.

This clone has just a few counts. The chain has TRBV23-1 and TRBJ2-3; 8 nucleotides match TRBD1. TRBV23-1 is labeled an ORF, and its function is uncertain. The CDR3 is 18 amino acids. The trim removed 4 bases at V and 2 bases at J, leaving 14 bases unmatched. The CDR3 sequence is CASSRLETGTGNTDTQYF. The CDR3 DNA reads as TGCGCCAGCAGTCGGCTAGAGACCGGGACAGGAAACACAGATACGCAGTATTTT.

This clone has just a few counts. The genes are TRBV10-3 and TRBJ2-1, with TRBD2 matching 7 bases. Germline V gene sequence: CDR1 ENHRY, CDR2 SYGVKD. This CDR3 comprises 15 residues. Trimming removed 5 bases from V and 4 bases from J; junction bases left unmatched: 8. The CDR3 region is CAISLAGVGYNEQFF. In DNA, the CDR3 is TGTGCCATCAGTCTGGCGGGAGTTGGGTACAATGAGCAGTTCTTC.

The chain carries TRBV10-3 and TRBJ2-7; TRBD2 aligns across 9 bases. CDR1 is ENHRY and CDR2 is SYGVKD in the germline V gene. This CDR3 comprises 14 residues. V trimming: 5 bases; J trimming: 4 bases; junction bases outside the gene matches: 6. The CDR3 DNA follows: TGTGCCATCAGTCCTAGCGGGATAAAGTACGAGCAGTACTTC. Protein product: CAISPSGIKYEQYF.

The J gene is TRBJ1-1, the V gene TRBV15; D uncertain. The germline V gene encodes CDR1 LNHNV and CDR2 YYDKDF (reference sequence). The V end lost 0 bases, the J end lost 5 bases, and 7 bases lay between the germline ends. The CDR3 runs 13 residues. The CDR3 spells CATSRDQGTEAFF. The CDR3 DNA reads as TGTGCCACCAGCAGAGATCAAGGGACTGAAGCTTTCTTT.

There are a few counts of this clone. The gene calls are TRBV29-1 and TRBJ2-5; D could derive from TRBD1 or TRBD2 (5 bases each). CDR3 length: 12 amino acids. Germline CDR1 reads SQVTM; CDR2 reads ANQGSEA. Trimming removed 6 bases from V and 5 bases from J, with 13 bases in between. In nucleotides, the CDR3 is TGCAGCGTCTCGAGGGGAGAGGAGACCCAGTACTTC. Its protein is CSVSRGEETQYF. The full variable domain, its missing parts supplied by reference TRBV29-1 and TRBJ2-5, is SAVISQKPSRDICQRGTSLTIQCQVDSQVTMMFWYRQQPGQSLTLIATANQGSEATYESGFVIDKFPISRPNLTFSTLTVSNMSPEDSSIYLCSVSRGEETQYFGPGTRLLVL.

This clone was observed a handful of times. The CDR3 reads CSARQGVGYTF. The DNA for the CDR3 is TGCAGTGCGCGACAGGGGGTAGGCTACACCTTC. V usage is TRBV20-1 and J usage is TRBJ1-2; 9 nucleotides line up with TRBD1. V was pared by 6 bases and J by 8 bases, with 4 bases of the junction left unmatched. Looked up from germline, CDR1 is DFQATT and CDR2 is SNEGSKA (reference sequence). This CDR3 spans 11 amino acids.

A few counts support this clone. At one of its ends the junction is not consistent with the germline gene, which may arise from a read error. The CDR3 nucleotides are TGTGCCAGCAGCGCGGTAGCTTTCTTGGCGTCGTTT. As protein: CASSAVAFLASF. The V and J genes are TRBV5-6 and TRBJ1-1, with D unclear. The CDR3 has 12 amino acids. In germline, CDR1 is SGHDT, CDR2 YYEEEE.

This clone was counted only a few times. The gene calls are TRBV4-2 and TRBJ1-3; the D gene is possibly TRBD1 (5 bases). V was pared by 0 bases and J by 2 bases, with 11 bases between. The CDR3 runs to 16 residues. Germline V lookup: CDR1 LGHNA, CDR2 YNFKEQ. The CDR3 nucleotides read TGTGCCAGCAGCCAAGATCCGGGGGAAGCTGGAAACACCATATATTTT. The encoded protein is CASSQDPGEAGNTIYF.

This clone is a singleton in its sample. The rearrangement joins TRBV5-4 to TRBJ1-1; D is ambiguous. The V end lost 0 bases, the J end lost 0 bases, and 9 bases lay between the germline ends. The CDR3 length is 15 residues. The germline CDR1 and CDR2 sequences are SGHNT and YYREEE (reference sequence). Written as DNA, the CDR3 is TGTGCCAGCAGCTTGGTGGGAGCGATGAACACTGAAGCTTTCTTT. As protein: CASSLVGAMNTEAFF.